A selection of T cell receptor beta chains follows, all from one sample in a study of CD8 T cells in ankylosing spondylitis. TCRdb independently ran MiXCR on the 5' RACE reads; one entry per CDR3 protein. The profile covers approximately 100,000 distinct CDR3 sequences, with roughly 8.3% appearing a single time and around a tenth taken by the ten largest. Input material: blood, either unsorted or a sorted T cell fraction (not recorded which). These receptors were obtained from a male donor with ankylosing spondylitis or in good health (not recorded which). Both conserved end residues are part of each CDR3. D genes are given only for firm matches. Not all rows give a size; the values are once, few, many and, for expanded clones, a class.

clone size	D gene	V gene	J gene	CDR3 DNA	CDR3 protein
many	.	TRBV20-1	TRBJ2-1	TGCAGTGCTCCTCAAGGGGGGCTATACAATGAGCAGTTCTTC	CSAPQGGLYNEQFF
many	.	TRBV5-1	TRBJ1-5	TGCGCCAGCAGCTTGTTGGGGGCAGGGCAGCCCCAGCATTTT	CASSLLGAGQPQHF
few	TRBD1	TRBV10-2	TRBJ2-2	TGCGCCAGCAGTTCGAGACAGGGGAGAGAGTCCGGGGAGCTGTTTTTT	CASSSRQGRESGELFF
few	TRBD1	TRBV11-1	TRBJ1-4	TGTGCCAGCAGCTCAGGGGCGACAGGGAACCCACCAGTAAGGGAAAAACTGTTTTTT	CASSSGATGNPPVREKLFF
many	.	TRBV10-3	TRBJ1-3	TGTGCCATCAGTGAGTGGACCCCTGGAAACACCATATATTTT	CAISEWTPGNTIYF
many	TRBD1	TRBV20-1	TRBJ2-1	TGCAGTGCTATGGGACAGAGCCCCGTAGGGGAGCAGTTCTTC	CSAMGQSPVGEQFF
many	.	TRBV20-1	TRBJ2-3	TGCAGTGCTAGCGTCGACCCCTCCGGCGAAGATACGCAGTATTTT	CSASVDPSGEDTQYF
many	.	TRBV20-1	TRBJ1-6	TGCAGTGCTAGAGGAGGGGGTAGTGATTCACCCCTCCACTTT	CSARGGGSDSPLHF
many	.	TRBV20-1	TRBJ1-1	TGCAGTGCTGTACAGAACACTGAAGCTTTCTTT	CSAVQNTEAFF
many	.	TRBV10-3	TRBJ1-6	TGTGCCATCAGCGGGGGAGACGGTTCACCCCTCCACTTT	CAISGGDGSPLHF
.	.	TRBV20-1	TRBJ2-3	TGCAGTGCTAGGGAGGGCCAGGGAGATACGCAGTATTTT	CSAREGQGDTQYF
many	TRBD1	TRBV29-1	TRBJ2-6	TGCAGCGGGGGGACAGGGAAGGATCGATCCCCTGGGGCCAACGTCCTGACTTTC	CSGGTGKDRSPGANVLTF
many	.	TRBV7-2	TRBJ1-4	TGTGCCAGCAGCTTAGGGGGCTACGGTGAAAAACTGTTTTTT	CASSLGGYGEKLFF
many	.	TRBV12-3/TRBV12-4	TRBJ1-1	TGTGCCAGCAGCCCTAAACACAAGTTAGACACCATGAACACTGAAGCTTTCTTT	CASSPKHKLDTMNTEAFF
many	.	TRBV29-1	TRBJ2-2	TGCAGCGTTGCGGGCGGCACCGGGGAGCTGTTTTTT	CSVAGGTGELFF
.	TRBD2	TRBV12-3/TRBV12-4	TRBJ2-5	TGTGCCAGCAGTTCGGGACTAGGGACCCAGTACTTC	CASSSGLGTQYF
many	.	TRBV19	TRBJ1-1	TGTGCCAGTAGTATAGGTGTAGGAGGAGGCACTGAAGCTTTCTTT	CASSIGVGGGTEAFF
few	.	TRBV18	TRBJ2-1	TGTGCCAGCTCACCACCGGATAGCTCCTACAATGAGCAGTTCTTC	CASSPPDSSYNEQFF
many	.	TRBV20-1	TRBJ1-5	TGCAGTGCTAGACCTGGCCAGGGCAATCAGCCCCAGCATTTT	CSARPGQGNQPQHF
many	.	TRBV9	TRBJ2-7	TGTGCCAGCAGCGTAGGCTTCATGGGGAATGGCGAGCAGTACTTC	CASSVGFMGNGEQYF
many	TRBD1	TRBV4-3	TRBJ1-2	TGCGCCAGCAGCCAAGATGACAGGGGCCCCTATGGCTACACCTTC	CASSQDDRGPYGYTF
many	TRBD1	TRBV20-1	TRBJ1-3	TGCAGTGCCGCCCTCTCCTGGGACAGGGTCCGCTCTGGAAACACCATATATTTT	CSAALSWDRVRSGNTIYF
many	.	TRBV10-3	TRBJ2-3	TGTGCCATCAGTGGTCTGCGCGCGAGCACAGATACGCAGTATTTT	CAISGLRASTDTQYF
.	.	TRBV27	TRBJ2-3	TGTGCCAGCAGTTTAGGTCTGGGGCTAGATACGCAGTATTTT	CASSLGLGLDTQYF